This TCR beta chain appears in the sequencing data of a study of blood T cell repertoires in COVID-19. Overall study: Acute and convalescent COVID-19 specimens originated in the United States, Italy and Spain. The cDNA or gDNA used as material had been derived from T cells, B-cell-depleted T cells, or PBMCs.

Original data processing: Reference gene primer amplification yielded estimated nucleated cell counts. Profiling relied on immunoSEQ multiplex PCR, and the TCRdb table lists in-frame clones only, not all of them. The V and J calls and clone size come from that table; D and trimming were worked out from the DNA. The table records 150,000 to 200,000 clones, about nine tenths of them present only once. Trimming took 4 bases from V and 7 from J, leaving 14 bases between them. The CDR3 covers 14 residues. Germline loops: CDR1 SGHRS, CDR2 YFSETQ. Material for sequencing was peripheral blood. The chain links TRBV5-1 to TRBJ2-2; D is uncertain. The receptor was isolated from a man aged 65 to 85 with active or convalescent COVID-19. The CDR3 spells CASSLHRSSGELFF. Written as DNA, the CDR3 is TGCGCCAGCAGCCTTCACAGATCCAGCGGGGAGCTGTTTTTT. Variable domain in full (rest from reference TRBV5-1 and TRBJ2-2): KAGVTQTPRYLIKTRGQQVTLSCSPISGHRSVSWYQQTPGQGLQFLFEYFSETQRNKGNFPGRFSGRQFSNSRSEMNVSTLELGDSALYLCASSLHRSSGELFFGEGSRLTVL.